This T cell receptor beta chain was documented in a study of T cell repertoires in cytomegalovirus infection. There are 14 residues in the CDR3. Between the trimmed V and J ends, which lost 2 bases and 2 bases, there was a span of 9 bases. Regarding this clonotype: Its specificity is unknown.

In TCRdb, the reads were re-called with MiXCR into one record per CDR3 protein. The repertoire holds roughly 700,000 distinct CDR3 sequences, with 30% to 35% as singletons. Source: cultured PBMCs, taken from culture after CMV antigen stimulation. The sequence was obtained from a human donor in good health (CMV status not recorded). Some clones in this sample may be carry-over from other donors' samples. The gene calls are TRBV12-3 or TRBV12-4 and TRBJ1-1; no clear D gene. The CDR3 sequence is CASSLRHINTEAFF. CDR3 nucleotides: TGTGCCAGCAGTTTACGACACATAAACACTGAAGCTTTCTTT.